Included here is one T cell receptor (beta chain) sequence, with context. Its target is not known. This sample stems from a study of cytomegalovirus exposure and HLA in healthy donors. Whole-study results and caveats: A likely sequencing artifact accounted for one observed cluster of highly shared sequence variants.

It was with 60 Vbeta and 13 Jbeta primers that the PCR ran. Some clones are missing from TCRdb's copy, which holds only in-frame ones; the method was immunoSEQ multiplex PCR. The sample has under 150,000 clones; roughly two thirds are singletons. The sequenced sample was PBMCs. The TCR was taken from a man aged 30 to 45 in good health and CMV-seropositive.

The CDR3 region is CASSEIPRYNEQFF. The CDR3 DNA follows: TGTGCCAGCAGTGAAATCCCTCGCTACAATGAGCAGTTCTTC. The chain is built from TRBV6-1 and TRBJ2-1; D is undetermined. Germline V gives CDR1 MNHNS, CDR2 SASEGT. Trimming pared 2 bases from V and 3 bases from J, leaving 8 bases between. The CDR3 contains 14 residues.